This TCR beta chain is from a study of T-cell memory formation after mild COVID-19. This clonotype was seen more than once but under ten times. TCRdb redid the calling of the 5' RACE reads with MiXCR, one entry per CDR3 protein. The table has 540,000 or so distinct CDR3 sequences, around 20% seen once. The TCR originated in an adult woman who had mild COVID-19 (a few samples of this study predate the infection). Cell type and time point are not known. Sequenced: PBMCs or a T cell subset sorted from them (not recorded which).

CDR3 residues: CASSPPWGRRGGSYNEQFF. The CDR3 DNA is TGTGCCAGTAGTCCCCCCTGGGGGCGGAGAGGCGGTTCCTACAATGAGCAGTTCTTC. The chain links TRBV19 to TRBJ2-1; D is possibly TRBD1 (6 bases). Trimming took off 5 bases at V and 1 base at J, with 24 bases between the two ends. CDR3 size: 19 residues. Germline V gene sequence: CDR1 LNHDA, CDR2 SQIVND (reference sequence).